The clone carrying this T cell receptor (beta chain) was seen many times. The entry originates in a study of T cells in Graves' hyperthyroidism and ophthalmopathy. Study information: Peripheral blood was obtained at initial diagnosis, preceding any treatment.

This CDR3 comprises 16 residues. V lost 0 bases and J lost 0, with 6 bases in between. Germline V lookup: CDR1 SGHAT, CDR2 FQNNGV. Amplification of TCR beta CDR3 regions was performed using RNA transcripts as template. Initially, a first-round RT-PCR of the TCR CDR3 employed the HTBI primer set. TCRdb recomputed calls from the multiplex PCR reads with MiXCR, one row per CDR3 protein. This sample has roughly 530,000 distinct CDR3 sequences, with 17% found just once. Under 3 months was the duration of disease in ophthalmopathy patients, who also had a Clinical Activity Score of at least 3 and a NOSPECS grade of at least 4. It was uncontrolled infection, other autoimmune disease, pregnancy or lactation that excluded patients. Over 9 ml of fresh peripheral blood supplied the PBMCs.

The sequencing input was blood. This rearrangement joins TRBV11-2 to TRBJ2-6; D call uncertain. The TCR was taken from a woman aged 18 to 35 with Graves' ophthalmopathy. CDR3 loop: CASSLDQNSGANVLTF. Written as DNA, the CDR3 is TGTGCCAGCAGCTTAGATCAGAACTCTGGGGCCAACGTCCTGACTTTC.